This TCR beta chain stems from a study of blood T cell repertoires in COVID-19. About the study: COVID-19 samples from acute and convalescent phases originated in the United States, Italy and Spain. PBMCs, B-cell-depleted T cells, or T cells were the source of the cDNA or gDNA that made up the material.

Generated by immunoSEQ multiplex PCR, the TCRdb table keeps only in-frame clones and is missing some. The data show roughly 79,000 clones, approximately 80% seen once. V dropped 0 bases and J dropped 0 bases, with 10 bases sitting between them. Germline-derived CDR1 and CDR2 are SGDLS and YYNGEE. The CDR3 consists of 16 residues. The source of this sequence is a man aged 60-69 years with active or convalescent COVID-19. This sequence joins TRBV9 and TRBJ2-1, with D possibly matching TRBD1 (5 bases). The material sequenced was peripheral blood. This chain's CDR3 is CASSVAQESSYNEQFF. The CDR3, as DNA: TGTGCCAGCAGCGTAGCACAGGAAAGCTCCTACAATGAGCAGTTCTTC.